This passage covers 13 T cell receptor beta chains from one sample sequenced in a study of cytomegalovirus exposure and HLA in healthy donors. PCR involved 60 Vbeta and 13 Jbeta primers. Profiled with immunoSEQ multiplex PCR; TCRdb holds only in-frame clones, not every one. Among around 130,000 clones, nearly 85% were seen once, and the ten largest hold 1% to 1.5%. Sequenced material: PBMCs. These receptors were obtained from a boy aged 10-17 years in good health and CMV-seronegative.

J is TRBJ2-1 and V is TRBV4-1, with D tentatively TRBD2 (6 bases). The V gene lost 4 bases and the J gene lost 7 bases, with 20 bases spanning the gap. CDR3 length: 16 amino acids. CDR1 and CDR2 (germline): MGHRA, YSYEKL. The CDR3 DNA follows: TGCGCCAGCAGCCCCCTTACGGCGGGATTGGGGAATGAGCAGTTCTTC. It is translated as CASSPLTAGLGNEQFF.

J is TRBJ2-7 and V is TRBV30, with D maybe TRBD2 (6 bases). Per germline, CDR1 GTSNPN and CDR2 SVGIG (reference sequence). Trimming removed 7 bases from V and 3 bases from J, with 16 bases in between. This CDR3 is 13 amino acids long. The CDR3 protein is CASTFGGLYEQYF. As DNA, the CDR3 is TGTGCCTCGACATTTGGGGGACTCTACGAGCAGTACTTC.

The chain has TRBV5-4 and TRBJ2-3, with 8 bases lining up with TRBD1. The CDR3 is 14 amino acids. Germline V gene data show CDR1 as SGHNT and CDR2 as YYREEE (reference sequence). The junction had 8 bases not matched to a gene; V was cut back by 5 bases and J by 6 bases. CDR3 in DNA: TGTGCCAGCAGTAGGAGGACAGGGACGGATACGCAGTATTTT. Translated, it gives CASSRRTGTDTQYF. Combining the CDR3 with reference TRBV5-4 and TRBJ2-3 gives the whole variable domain ETGVTQSPTHLIKTRGQQVTLRCSSQSGHNTVSWYQQALGQGPQFIFQYYREEENGRGNFPPRFSGLQFPNYSSELNVNALELDDSALYLCASSRRTGTDTQYFGPGTRLTVL.

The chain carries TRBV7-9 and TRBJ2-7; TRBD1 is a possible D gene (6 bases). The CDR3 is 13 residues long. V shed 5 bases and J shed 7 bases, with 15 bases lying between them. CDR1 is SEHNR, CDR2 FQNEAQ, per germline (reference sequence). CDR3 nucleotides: TGTGCCAGCAGCCCAGGTACAGGGATTGAGCAGTACTTC. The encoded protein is CASSPGTGIEQYF.

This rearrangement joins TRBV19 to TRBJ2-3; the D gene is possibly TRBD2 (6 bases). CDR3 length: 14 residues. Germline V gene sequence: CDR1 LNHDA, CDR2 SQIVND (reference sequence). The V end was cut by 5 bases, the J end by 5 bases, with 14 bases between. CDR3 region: CASSFGQGGDTQYF. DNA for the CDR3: TGTGCCAGTAGTTTTGGTCAGGGAGGAGATACGCAGTATTTT.

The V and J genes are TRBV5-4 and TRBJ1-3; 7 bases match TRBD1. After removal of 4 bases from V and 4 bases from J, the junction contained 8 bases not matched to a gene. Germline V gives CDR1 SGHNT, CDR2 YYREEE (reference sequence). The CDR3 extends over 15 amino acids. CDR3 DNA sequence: TGTGCCAGCAGCAACCCACAGGGGTCGGGAAACACCATATATTTT. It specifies CASSNPQGSGNTIYF.

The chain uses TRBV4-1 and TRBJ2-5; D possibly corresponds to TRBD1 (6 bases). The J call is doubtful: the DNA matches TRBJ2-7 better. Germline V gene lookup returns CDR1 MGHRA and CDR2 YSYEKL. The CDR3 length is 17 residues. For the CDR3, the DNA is TGCGCCAGCAGCCAAGCGTGGCCAAGGACAGATCTCTACGAGCAGTACTTC. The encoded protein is CASSQAWPRTDLYEQYF.

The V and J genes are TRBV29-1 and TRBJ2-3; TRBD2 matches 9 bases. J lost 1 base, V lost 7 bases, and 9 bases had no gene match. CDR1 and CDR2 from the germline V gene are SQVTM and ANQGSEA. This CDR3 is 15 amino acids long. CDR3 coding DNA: TGCAGCGCTAGCGGGACGGGGTCGGGCACAGATACGCAGTATTTT. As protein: CSASGTGSGTDTQYF.

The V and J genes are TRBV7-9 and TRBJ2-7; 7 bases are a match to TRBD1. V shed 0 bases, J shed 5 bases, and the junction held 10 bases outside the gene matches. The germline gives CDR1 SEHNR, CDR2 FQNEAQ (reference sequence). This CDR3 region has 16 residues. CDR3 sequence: CASSLAGSRGWNEQYF. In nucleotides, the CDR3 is TGTGCCAGCAGCTTAGCAGGGTCCAGGGGGTGGAACGAGCAGTACTTC.

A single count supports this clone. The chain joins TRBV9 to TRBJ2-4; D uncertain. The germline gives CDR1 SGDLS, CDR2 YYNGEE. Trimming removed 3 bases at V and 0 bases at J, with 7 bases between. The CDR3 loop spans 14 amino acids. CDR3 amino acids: CASSGSLAKNIQYF. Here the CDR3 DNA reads TGTGCCAGCAGCGGTTCCCTAGCCAAAAACATTCAGTACTTC.

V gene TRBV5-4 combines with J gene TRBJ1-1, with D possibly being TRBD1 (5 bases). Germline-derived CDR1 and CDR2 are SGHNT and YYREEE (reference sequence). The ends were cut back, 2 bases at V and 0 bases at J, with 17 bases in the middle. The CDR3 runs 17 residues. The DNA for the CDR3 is TGTGCCAGCAGCTTTACAGGAAGTGGTCTGATGAACACTGAAGCTTTCTTT. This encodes CASSFTGSGLMNTEAFF.

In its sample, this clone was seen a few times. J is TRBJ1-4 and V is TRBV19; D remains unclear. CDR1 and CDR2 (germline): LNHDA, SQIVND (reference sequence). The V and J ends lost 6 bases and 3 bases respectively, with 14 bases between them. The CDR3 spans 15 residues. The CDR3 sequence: CASRPPGISNEKLFF. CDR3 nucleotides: TGTGCCAGTAGACCCCCCGGGATTTCTAATGAAAAACTGTTTTTT.

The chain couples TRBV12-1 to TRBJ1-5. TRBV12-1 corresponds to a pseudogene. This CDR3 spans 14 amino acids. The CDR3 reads CASYPPRGGQPQHF. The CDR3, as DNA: TGTGCCAGCTACCCTCCGAGGGGAGGTCAGCCCCAGCATTTT.